The sequence of this T cell receptor beta chain was determined in a study of blood T cell repertoires in COVID-19. Overall study context: Acute-phase and convalescent COVID-19 samples originated in the United States, Italy and Spain. Nucleic acid was either cDNA or gDNA, and it came from T cells, B-cell-depleted T cells, or PBMCs.

As handled by the study authors: Amplified reference gene primers provided the basis for estimating nucleated cell counts. Assay used: immunoSEQ multiplex PCR; TCRdb lists only in-frame clones, some missing. V, J and clone size were drawn from that table, and D and trimming were deduced from the DNA. There are approximately 150,000 clones in the sample; roughly 86% occur only once, and less than 3% lies in the top ten. The Seattle patients joined while their infection was active and were tracked longitudinally afterward. Material: peripheral blood. This TCR derives from a woman of 80 years or more with COVID-19, enrolled during active disease.

CDR3 sequence (DNA): TGTGCCAGCCGAACCACAGGGGATAGCAATCAGCCCCAGCATTTT. It encodes CASRTTGDSNQPQHF. The chain couples TRBV28 to TRBJ1-5, with 7 positions matching TRBD1. Per the germline V gene, CDR1 is MDHEN and CDR2 is SYDVKM. The CDR3 sequence is 15 residues long. After removal of 8 bases from V and 0 bases from J, the junction contained 7 bases not matched to a gene.